The 26 T cell receptor beta chains presented below share a single source sample, sequenced in a study of cytotoxic CD8 clonotypes in ibrutinib-treated CLL. This table comes from immunoSEQ multiplex PCR, and its TCRdb copy is limited to in-frame clones, with some not included. Of approximately 350,000 clones listed, around 66% are singletons. Material: PBMCs, obtained after 36 months of ibrutinib treatment. All receptors derive from a human donor with chronic lymphocytic leukemia.

The chain's CDR3 is CASSPFGQAGQETQYF. Here the CDR3 DNA reads TGCGCCAGCAGCCCTTTTGGACAAGCGGGGCAAGAGACCCAGTACTTC. The chain uses TRBV4-3 and TRBJ2-5, with 7 bases that match TRBD2. V was clipped by 4 bases and J by 2 bases; unmatched bases: 10. CDR1 and CDR2 from the germline V gene are LGHNA and YSLEER. The CDR3 loop spans 16 amino acids.

The table lists this clone with a count of one. The rearrangement uses TRBV29-1 and TRBJ2-1, with D perhaps matching TRBD2 (6 bases). This CDR3 comprises 14 residues. Germline V CDR1 and CDR2: SQVTM, ANQGSEA. V was trimmed by 7 bases and J by 2 bases, leaving 15 bases between them. The CDR3 spells CSAGRGRTYNEQFF. CDR3 DNA sequence: TGCAGCGCCGGACGGGGGAGGACCTACAATGAGCAGTTCTTC.

The chain employs TRBV19 and TRBJ2-1; the D gene is possibly TRBD2 (5 bases). Germline-derived CDR1 and CDR2 are LNHDA and SQIVND (reference sequence). CDR3 length equals 15 residues. Trimming shortened V by 7 bases and J by 2 bases, and 15 bases separated the two germline ends. The DNA of the CDR3 is TGTGCCAGTAACCACCTAGCAGGACCCTACAATGAGCAGTTCTTC. Translated: CASNHLAGPYNEQFF.

This clone has a handful of counts. The chain couples TRBV12-5 to TRBJ2-1, with 8 bases aligning to TRBD2. The CDR3 spans 16 residues. Germline V gene lookup returns CDR1 LGHNT and CDR2 FRNRAP. The trim removed 3 bases at V and 4 bases at J, leaving 8 bases unmatched. CDR3 protein: CASGLVAGGAYNEQFF. CDR3 DNA: TGTGCTAGTGGTTTAGTCGCGGGGGGTGCTTACAATGAGCAGTTCTTC.

The chain couples TRBV5-6 to TRBJ1-3, with a possible D match to TRBD1 (6 bases). Germline V gene sequence: CDR1 SGHDT, CDR2 YYEEEE. V gave up 5 bases and J gave up 4 bases, with 10 bases separating them. The CDR3 totals 13 residues. The CDR3 region has the DNA TGTGCCAGCAGTCAGGGGAAGGGAAACACCATATATTTT. Residues: CASSQGKGNTIYF.

The chain couples TRBV6-6 to TRBJ2-1; TRBD2 agrees at 8 bases. Germline-derived CDR1 and CDR2 are MNHNY and SVGAGI (reference sequence). The V and J ends lost 4 bases and 9 bases, in that order; junction bases with no gene match: 5. This CDR3 region has 13 residues. Written as DNA, the CDR3 is TGTGCCAGCAGTTCCCCCGGACTAGCTGAGCAGTTCTTC. Translated: CASSSPGLAEQFF.

The gene calls are TRBV9 and TRBJ2-5; D is possibly TRBD1 (5 bases). This CDR3 region has 14 residues. Deletions cut 3 bases from V and 9 bases from J, with 18 bases between. From germline, CDR1 is SGDLS and CDR2 YYNGEE. The CDR3 loop reads CASSDQGAAVPQYF. CDR3 coding DNA: TGTGCCAGCAGCGACCAAGGGGCCGCGGTTCCCCAGTACTTC.

The chain couples TRBV7-2 to TRBJ2-5; no clear D gene. Germline CDR1 reads SGHTA; CDR2 reads FQGNSA. The V end was cut by 3 bases, the J end by 2 bases, with 10 bases between. CDR3 size: 14 residues. This CDR3 reads CASSLEFTQETQYF. CDR3 bases: TGTGCCAGCAGCTTGGAGTTTACTCAAGAGACCCAGTACTTC.

The sample holds a few counts of this clone. The chain links TRBV27 to TRBJ1-5; D is ambiguous. The CDR3 runs to 14 residues. V lost 3 bases to trimming and J lost 4 bases, with 10 bases between them. The germline V gene has CDR1 MNHEY and CDR2 SMNVEV (reference sequence). The CDR3 loop reads CASSFVAGNQPQHF. The CDR3 coding sequence is TGTGCCAGCAGTTTCGTGGCAGGTAATCAGCCCCAGCATTTT.

The chain employs TRBV4-1 and TRBJ1-2; D is perhaps TRBD1 (5 bases). The CDR3 is 15 amino acids. V lost 4 bases and J lost 3, with 15 bases in between. The V gene's germline CDR1 is MGHRA and CDR2 YSYEKL. The chain's CDR3 is CASSPVQGEDYGYTF. DNA for the CDR3: TGCGCCAGCAGCCCCGTCCAGGGAGAAGACTATGGCTACACCTTC.

The V and J genes are TRBV18 and TRBJ2-7; no clear D gene. CDR1 and CDR2 from the germline V gene are KGHSH and LQKENI. The CDR3 is made up of 14 amino acids. The ends were cut back, 3 bases at V and 0 bases at J, with 9 bases in the middle. The CDR3 DNA reads TGTGCCAGCTCACCTGAAAGAATCTCCTACGAGCAGTACTTC. Translation: CASSPERISYEQYF.

V gene TRBV5-5 combines with J gene TRBJ2-7; 8 positions match TRBD2. This CDR3 comprises 15 residues. Unmatched junction bases numbered 6, after V lost 4 bases and J lost 0 bases. Germline CDR1 and CDR2: SGHKS and YYEKEE (reference sequence). CDR3: CASSRGGGRSYEQYF. The CDR3 nucleotides read TGTGCCAGCAGCCGGGGCGGGGGGCGCTCCTACGAGCAGTACTTC. Combining the CDR3 with reference TRBV5-5 and TRBJ2-7 gives the whole variable domain DAGVTQSPTHLIKTRGQQVTLRCSPISGHKSVSWYQQVLGQGPQFIFQYYEKEERGRGNFPDRFSARQFPNYSSELNVNALLLGDSALYLCASSRGGGRSYEQYFGPGTRLTVT.

J is TRBJ1-1 and V is TRBV27; TRBD1 is a possible D gene (5 bases). The germline V gene has CDR1 MNHEY and CDR2 SMNVEV (reference sequence). The ends were cut back, 5 bases at V and 7 bases at J, with 11 bases in the middle. The CDR3 extends over 12 amino acids. CDR3 in DNA: TGTGCCAGCAGTCCCGACAGAGGTGAAGCTTTCTTT. Its translation: CASSPDRGEAFF.

In its sample, this clone was seen a few times. The chain recombines TRBV29-1 with TRBJ1-2, with TRBD1 as a possible D gene (5 bases). V dropped 6 bases and J dropped 3 bases, with 11 bases sitting between them. This CDR3 is 12 amino acids long. Looked up from germline, CDR1 is SQVTM and CDR2 is ANQGSEA. The CDR3 reads CSVKGDYYGYTF. CDR3 coding DNA: TGCAGCGTCAAAGGGGATTACTATGGCTACACCTTC.

J is TRBJ2-7 and V is TRBV10-3; D possibly corresponds to TRBD1 (6 bases). Germline V gene sequence: CDR1 ENHRY, CDR2 SYGVKD. CDR3 length: 16 residues. Trimming removed 0 bases from V and 2 bases from J, with 14 bases in between. The CDR3, as DNA: TGTGCCATCAGTGAGTCTAGCGCCGGGACACCCTACGAGCAGTACTTC. It specifies CAISESSAGTPYEQYF.

V gene TRBV4-1 combines with J gene TRBJ2-7; TRBD1 or TRBD2 may be the D gene (6 bases each). Per germline, CDR1 MGHRA and CDR2 YSYEKL. The CDR3 spans 18 residues. V lost 0 bases and J lost 4, with 22 bases in between. The CDR3 DNA sequence: TGCGCCAGCAGCCAAGAAAGGGGGGCTGGGGGCCGTGTATACGAGCAGTACTTC. Translated, it gives CASSQERGAGGRVYEQYF.

The chain carries TRBV6-1 and TRBJ1-2, with D unresolved. V lost 4 bases, J lost 8 bases, and 11 bases lay in between. This CDR3 is 12 amino acids long. The germline gives CDR1 MNHNS, CDR2 SASEGT. CDR3 in DNA: TGTGCCAGCAGTGTTAACCCGGCGGGCTACACCTTC. Translation gives CASSVNPAGYTF.

V gene TRBV28 combines with J gene TRBJ2-1; unclear D gene. The germline CDR1 and CDR2 sequences are MDHEN and SYDVKM. The length of the CDR3 is 16 residues. The germline V and J ends were trimmed by 3 bases and 1 base, with 13 bases remaining between them. The CDR3 protein is CASSLVGGFSYNEQFF. Here the CDR3 DNA reads TGTGCCAGCAGTTTGGTCGGCGGCTTTTCCTACAATGAGCAGTTCTTC.

The chain uses TRBV5-1 and TRBJ1-2, with D uncertain. The CDR3 is 14 amino acids. The germline V gene has CDR1 SGHRS and CDR2 YFSETQ. Deletions cut 0 bases from V and 0 bases from J, with 6 bases between. CDR3: CASSLDAANYGYTF. CDR3 bases: TGCGCCAGCAGCTTGGACGCAGCTAACTATGGCTACACCTTC.

This rearrangement joins TRBV5-1 to TRBJ2-7; the match to TRBD2 covers 11 bases. Germline-derived CDR1 and CDR2 are SGHRS and YFSETQ. With 2 bases clipped from V and 4 bases from J, the junction kept 5 bases outside the gene matches. This CDR3 is 15 amino acids long. The CDR3 bases are TGCGCCAGCAGCTTAACTAGCGGGGGCGCTTACGAGCAGTACTTC. Protein sequence: CASSLTSGGAYEQYF.

This chain uses TRBV5-1 with TRBJ2-3; no firm D call. This CDR3 region has 13 residues. V was cut by 4 bases and J by 7 bases, with 13 bases left in between. Germline V gives CDR1 SGHRS, CDR2 YFSETQ. The CDR3 protein is CASSILLGNTQYF. CDR3 DNA: TGCGCCAGCAGCATACTACTTGGGAATACGCAGTATTTT.

The sample holds one count of this clone. The V gene is TRBV7-6, the J gene TRBJ2-7; D uncertain. CDR3 length equals 16 residues. V gave up 0 bases and J gave up 6 bases, with 18 bases separating them. Germline V CDR1 and CDR2: SGHVS, FNYEAQ. The CDR3 protein is CASSLAVGFSPGEQYF. In DNA, the CDR3 is TGTGCCAGCAGCTTAGCCGTAGGGTTCTCGCCTGGCGAGCAGTACTTC.

The rearrangement uses TRBV4-1 and TRBJ2-7; TRBD2 aligns across 10 bases. V lost 1 base to trimming and J lost 2 bases; unmatched junction nucleotides: 2. Germline-derived CDR1 and CDR2 are MGHRA and YSYEKL. This CDR3 has 15 residues. CDR3 in amino acids: CASSQVLAGAYEQYF. The CDR3 nucleotides are TGCGCCAGCAGCCAAGTGCTAGCGGGAGCCTACGAGCAGTACTTC.

The chain has TRBV6-5 and TRBJ2-2; the D is unclear. The germline V gene encodes CDR1 MNHEY and CDR2 SVGAGI. The germline V and J ends were trimmed by 2 bases and 1 base, with 11 bases remaining between them. CDR3 size: 16 residues. Here the CDR3 DNA reads TGTGCCAGCAGTTACAGGAGACTTCAGAACACCGGGGAGCTGTTTTTT. Protein product: CASSYRRLQNTGELFF.

The chain joins TRBV5-4 to TRBJ1-1; TRBD1 matches 9 bases. Germline V gene sequence: CDR1 SGHNT, CDR2 YYREEE (reference sequence). The ends lost 4 bases at V and 3 bases at J; junction bases unmatched: 13. The CDR3 loop spans 17 amino acids. The DNA for the CDR3 is TGTGCCAGCAGCCCAGGGACAGGGATCAGTAGGGACACTGAAGCTTTCTTT. Its protein product is CASSPGTGISRDTEAFF.

This sequence joins TRBV5-6 and TRBJ1-2; maybe TRBD1 (6 bases). Per the germline V gene, CDR1 is SGHDT and CDR2 is YYEEEE. The CDR3 length is 16 residues. Trimming took off 5 bases at V and 0 bases at J, with 17 bases between the two ends. CDR3 coding DNA: TGTGCCAGCAGAACAGGGCTTCGAGAAACTAACTATGGCTACACCTTC. It is translated as CASRTGLRETNYGYTF.